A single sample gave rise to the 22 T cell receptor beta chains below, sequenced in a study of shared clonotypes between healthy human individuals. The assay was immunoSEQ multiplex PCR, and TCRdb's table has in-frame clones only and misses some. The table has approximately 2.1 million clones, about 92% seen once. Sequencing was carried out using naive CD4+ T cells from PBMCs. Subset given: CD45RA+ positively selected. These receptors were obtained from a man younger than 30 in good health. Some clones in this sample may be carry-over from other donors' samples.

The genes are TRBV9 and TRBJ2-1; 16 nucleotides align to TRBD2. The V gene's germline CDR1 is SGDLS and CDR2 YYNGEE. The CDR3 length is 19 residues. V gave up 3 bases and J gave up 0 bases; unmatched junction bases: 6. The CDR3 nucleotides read TGTGCCAGCAGCGCTCCGGGACTAGCGGGAGGGAGCTCCTACAATGAGCAGTTCTTC. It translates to CASSAPGLAGGSSYNEQFF.

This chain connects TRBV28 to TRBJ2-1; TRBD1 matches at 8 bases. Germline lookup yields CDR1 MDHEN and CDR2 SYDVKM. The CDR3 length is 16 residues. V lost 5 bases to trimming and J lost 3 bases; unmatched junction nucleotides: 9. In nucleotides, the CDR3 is TGTGCCAGCAGTAAGGCAGGGGGCGCCCTCTACAATGAGCAGTTCTTC. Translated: CASSKAGGALYNEQFF.

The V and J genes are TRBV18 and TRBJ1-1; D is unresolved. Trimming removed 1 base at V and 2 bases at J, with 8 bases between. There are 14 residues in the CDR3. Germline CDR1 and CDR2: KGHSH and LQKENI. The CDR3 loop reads CASSPLNRNTEAFF. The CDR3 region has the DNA TGTGCCAGCTCACCACTCAACAGAAACACTGAAGCTTTCTTT.

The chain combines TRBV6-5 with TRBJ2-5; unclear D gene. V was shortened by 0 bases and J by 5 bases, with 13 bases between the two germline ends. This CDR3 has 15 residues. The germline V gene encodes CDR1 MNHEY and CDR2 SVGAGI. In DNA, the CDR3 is TGTGCCAGCAGTTACTCGATGTTATGGTCGGAGACCCAGTACTTC. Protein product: CASSYSMLWSETQYF.

This CDR3 reads CASSRQAPYNEQFF. Here the CDR3 DNA reads TGTGCCAGCAGCCGACAAGCGCCCTACAATGAGCAGTTCTTC. The chain uses TRBV6-5 and TRBJ2-1; D remains unclear. This CDR3 is built from 14 residues. The V and J ends lost 6 bases and 2 bases respectively, with 11 bases between them. Germline V gene data show CDR1 as MNHEY and CDR2 as SVGAGI.

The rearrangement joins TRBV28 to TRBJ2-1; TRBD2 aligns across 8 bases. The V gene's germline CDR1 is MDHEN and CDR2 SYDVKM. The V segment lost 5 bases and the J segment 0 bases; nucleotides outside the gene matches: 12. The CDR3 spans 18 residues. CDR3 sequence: CASSPSYLAGYSYNEQFF. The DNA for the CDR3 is TGTGCCAGCAGTCCCTCTTATTTAGCGGGATACTCCTACAATGAGCAGTTCTTC.

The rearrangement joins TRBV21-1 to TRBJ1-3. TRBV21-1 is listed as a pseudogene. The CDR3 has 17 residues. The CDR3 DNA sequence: TGTGCCAGCAGCAAAGCGAGAATAGGGACCTCTGGAAACACCATATATTTT. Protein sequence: CASSKARIGTSGNTIYF.

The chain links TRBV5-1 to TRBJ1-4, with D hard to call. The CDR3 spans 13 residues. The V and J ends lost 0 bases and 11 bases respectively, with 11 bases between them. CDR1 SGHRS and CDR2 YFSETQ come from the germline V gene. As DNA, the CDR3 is TGCGCCAGCAGCTTGGAGGTCGGTGGCAAACTGTTTTTT. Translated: CASSLEVGGKLFF.

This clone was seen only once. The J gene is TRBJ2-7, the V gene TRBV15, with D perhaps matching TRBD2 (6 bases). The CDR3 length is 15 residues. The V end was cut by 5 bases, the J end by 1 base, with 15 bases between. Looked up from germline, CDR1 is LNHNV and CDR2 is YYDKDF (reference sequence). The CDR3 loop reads CATSDQGLKSYEQYF. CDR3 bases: TGTGCCACCAGCGACCAGGGACTGAAGTCCTACGAGCAGTACTTC.

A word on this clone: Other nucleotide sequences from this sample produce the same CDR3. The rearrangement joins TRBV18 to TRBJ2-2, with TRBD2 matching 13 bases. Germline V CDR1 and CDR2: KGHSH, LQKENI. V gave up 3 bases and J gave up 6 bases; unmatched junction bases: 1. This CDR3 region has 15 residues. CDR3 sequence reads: CASSPGLAGAGELFF. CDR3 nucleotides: TGTGCCAGCTCACCCGGACTAGCGGGAGCCGGGGAGCTGTTTTTT.

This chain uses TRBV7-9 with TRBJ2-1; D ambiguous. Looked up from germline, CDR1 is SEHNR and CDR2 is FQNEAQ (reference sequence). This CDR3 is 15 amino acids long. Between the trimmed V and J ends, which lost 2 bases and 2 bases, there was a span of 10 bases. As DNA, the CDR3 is TGTGCCAGCAGCTTAAGAAGTCCAGCCTACAATGAGCAGTTCTTC. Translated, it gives CASSLRSPAYNEQFF.

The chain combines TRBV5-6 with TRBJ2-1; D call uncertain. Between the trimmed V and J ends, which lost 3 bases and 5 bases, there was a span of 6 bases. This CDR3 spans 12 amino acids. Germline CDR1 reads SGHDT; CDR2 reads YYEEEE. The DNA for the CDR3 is TGTGCCAGCAGCTACGTCCACAATGAGCAGTTCTTC. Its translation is CASSYVHNEQFF.

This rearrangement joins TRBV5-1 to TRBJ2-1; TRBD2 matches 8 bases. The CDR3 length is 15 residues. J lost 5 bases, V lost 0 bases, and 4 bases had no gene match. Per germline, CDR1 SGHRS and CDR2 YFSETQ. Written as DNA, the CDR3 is TGCGCCAGCAGCTTGGAGGGTAGCGGGAACAATGAGCAGTTCTTC. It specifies CASSLEGSGNNEQFF.

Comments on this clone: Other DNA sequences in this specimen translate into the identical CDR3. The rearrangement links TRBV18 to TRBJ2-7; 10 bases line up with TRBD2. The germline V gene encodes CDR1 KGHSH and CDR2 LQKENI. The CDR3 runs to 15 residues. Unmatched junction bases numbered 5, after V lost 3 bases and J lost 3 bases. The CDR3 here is CASSPRTSGYYEQYF. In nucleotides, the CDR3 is TGTGCCAGCTCACCGAGGACTAGCGGATACTACGAGCAGTACTTC.

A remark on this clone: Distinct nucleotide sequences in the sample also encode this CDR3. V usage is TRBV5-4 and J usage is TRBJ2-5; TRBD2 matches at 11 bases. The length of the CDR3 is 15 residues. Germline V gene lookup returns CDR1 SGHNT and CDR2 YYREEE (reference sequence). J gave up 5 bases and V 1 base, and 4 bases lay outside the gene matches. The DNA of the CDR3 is TGTGCCAGCAGCTTGACTAGCGGGAGTCGGGAGACCCAGTACTTC. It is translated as CASSLTSGSRETQYF. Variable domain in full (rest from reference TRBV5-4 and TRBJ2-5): ETGVTQSPTHLIKTRGQQVTLRCSSQSGHNTVSWYQQALGQGPQFIFQYYREEENGRGNFPPRFSGLQFPNYSSELNVNALELDDSALYLCASSLTSGSRETQYFGPGTRLLVL.

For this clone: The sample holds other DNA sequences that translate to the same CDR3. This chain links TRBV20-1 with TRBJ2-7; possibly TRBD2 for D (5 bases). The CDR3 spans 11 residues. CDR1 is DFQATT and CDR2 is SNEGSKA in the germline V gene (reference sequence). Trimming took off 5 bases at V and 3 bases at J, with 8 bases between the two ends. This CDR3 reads CSAPRDYEQYF. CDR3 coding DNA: TGCAGTGCTCCCCGGGACTACGAGCAGTACTTC.

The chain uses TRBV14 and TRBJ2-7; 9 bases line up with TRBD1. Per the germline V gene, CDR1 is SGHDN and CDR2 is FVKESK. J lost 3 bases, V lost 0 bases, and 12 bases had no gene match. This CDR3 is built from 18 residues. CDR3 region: CASSQDRFVTGGIYEQYF. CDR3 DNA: TGTGCCAGCAGCCAAGATCGGTTCGTTACAGGGGGCATCTACGAGCAGTACTTC. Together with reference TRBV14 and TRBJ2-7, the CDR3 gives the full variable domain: EAGVTQFPSHSVIEKGQTVTLRCDPISGHDNLYWYRRVMGKEIKFLLHFVKESKQDESGMPNNRFLAERTGGTYSTLKVQPAELEDSGVYFCASSQDRFVTGGIYEQYFGPGTRLTVT.

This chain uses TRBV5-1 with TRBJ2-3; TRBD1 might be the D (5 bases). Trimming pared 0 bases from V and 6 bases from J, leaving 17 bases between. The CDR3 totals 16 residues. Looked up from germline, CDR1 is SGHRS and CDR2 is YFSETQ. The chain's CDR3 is CASSLVGLGAYDTQYF. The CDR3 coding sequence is TGCGCCAGCAGCTTGGTGGGTCTAGGGGCGTATGATACGCAGTATTTT.

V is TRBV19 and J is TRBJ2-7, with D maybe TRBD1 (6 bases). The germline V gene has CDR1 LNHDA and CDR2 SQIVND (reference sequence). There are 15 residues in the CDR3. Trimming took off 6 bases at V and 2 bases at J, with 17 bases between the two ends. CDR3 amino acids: CASRIQGSGAYEQYF. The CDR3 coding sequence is TGTGCCAGTAGGATCCAGGGGTCGGGTGCCTACGAGCAGTACTTC.

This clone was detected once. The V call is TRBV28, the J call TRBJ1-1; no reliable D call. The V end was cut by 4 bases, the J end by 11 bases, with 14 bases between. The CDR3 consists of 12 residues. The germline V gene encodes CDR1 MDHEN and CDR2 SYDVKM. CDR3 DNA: TGTGCCAGCAGTTCTGAGCGGTTTTTGGCTTTCTTT. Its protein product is CASSSERFLAFF.

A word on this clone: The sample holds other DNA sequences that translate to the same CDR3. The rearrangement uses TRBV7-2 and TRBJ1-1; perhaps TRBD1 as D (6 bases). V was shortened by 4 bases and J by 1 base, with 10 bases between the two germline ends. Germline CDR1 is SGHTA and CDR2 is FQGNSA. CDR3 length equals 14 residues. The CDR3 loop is CASSWGQGNTEAFF. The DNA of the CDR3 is TGTGCCAGCAGCTGGGGGCAGGGGAACACTGAAGCTTTCTTT. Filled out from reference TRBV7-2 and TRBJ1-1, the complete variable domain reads GAGVSQSPSNKVTEKGKDVELRCDPISGHTALYWYRQSLGQGLEFLIYFQGNSAPDKSGLPSDRFSAERTGGSVSTLTIQRTQQEDSAVYLCASSWGQGNTEAFFGQGTRLTVV.

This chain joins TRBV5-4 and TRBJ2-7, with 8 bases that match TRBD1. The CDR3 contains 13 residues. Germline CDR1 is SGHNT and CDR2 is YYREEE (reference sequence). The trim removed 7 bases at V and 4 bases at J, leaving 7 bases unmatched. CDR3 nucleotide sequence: TGTGCCAGCGGGAGACGACAGGGGTACGAGCAGTACTTC. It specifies CASGRRQGYEQYF.